The clone carrying this T cell receptor (beta chain) came up many times. Its antigen is undetermined. The data derive from a study of CD8 T cells in ankylosing spondylitis. Germline CDR1 MNHNY, CDR2 SVGAGI (reference sequence). The CDR3 is made up of 13 amino acids. V lost 7 bases to trimming and J lost 7 bases, with 14 bases between them. Study-level points and caveats: The clones that were linked to disease were reported to be significantly enriched in matched synovial fluid samples from ankylosing spondylitis patients. A TCR beta motif made of fewer than 10 highly homologous variants seemed typical of ankylosing spondylitis blood.

For TCR beta, libraries came from quantitative 5'-RACE with molecular barcodes. Each CDR3 protein gets one entry after TCRdb re-called the 5' RACE reads with MiXCR. The sample holds roughly 38,000 distinct CDR3 sequences, 10% seen once. V gene TRBV6-6 combines with J gene TRBJ1-5; D remains unclear. Specimen: blood, either unsorted or a sorted T cell fraction (not recorded which). The receptor's source is a male donor with ankylosing spondylitis or in good health (not recorded which). The CDR3 spells CASTRSVEQPQHF. DNA of the CDR3: TGTGCCAGCACCAGGAGCGTTGAGCAGCCCCAGCATTTT.